These 6 T cell receptor beta chains share one sample of origin, sequenced in a study of T cell responses to AZD1222 COVID-19 vaccine. TCRdb's copy holds only in-frame clones and misses some; the assay was immunoSEQ multiplex PCR. The sample contains around 140,000 clones, over 90% of which appear only once. Source: peripheral blood, taken on day 0 of AZD1222 vaccination. These receptor sequences come from an adult in good health.

This sequence joins TRBV5-1 and TRBJ2-3; 13 positions agree with TRBD2. CDR3 length equals 16 residues. The germline CDR1 and CDR2 sequences are SGHRS and YFSETQ. J lost 6 bases, V lost 4 bases, and 8 bases had no gene match. DNA for the CDR3: TGCGCCAGCAGCCCGGAACTAGCGGGAGGGCCGGATACGCAGTATTTT. Residues: CASSPELAGGPDTQYF.

The chain couples TRBV10-3 to TRBJ1-3; TRBD1 matches 7 bases. Germline V gene lookup returns CDR1 ENHRY and CDR2 SYGVKD. The CDR3 totals 17 residues. With 3 bases clipped from V and 4 bases from J, the junction kept 12 bases outside the gene matches. Written as DNA, the CDR3 is TGTGCCATCAGTGATGGGAGGTTAGGGGGCCCGGGAAACACCATATATTTT. It codes for CAISDGRLGGPGNTIYF.

The chain uses TRBV24-1 and TRBJ1-6, with 9 bases aligning to TRBD1. This CDR3 has 19 amino acids. Trimming at V came to 4 bases and at J to 0 bases, leaving 9 bases not matched to a gene. Germline V CDR1 and CDR2: KGHDR, SFDVKD. The CDR3: CATSDDRGTGSSYNSPLHF. The CDR3 bases are TGTGCCACCAGTGACGACCGTGGGACAGGGAGCTCCTATAATTCACCCCTCCACTTT.

The rearrangement links TRBV5-1 to TRBJ1-2, with D hard to call. The CDR3 extends over 13 amino acids. Trimming pared 6 bases from V and 8 bases from J, leaving 17 bases between. The V gene's germline CDR1 is SGHRS and CDR2 YFSETQ. Here the CDR3 DNA reads TGCGCCAGCACTTCGGGCCCGCCCCAGGGCTACACCTTC. This sequence encodes CASTSGPPQGYTF.

The rearrangement links TRBV28 to TRBJ1-5; 8 bases are shared with TRBD1. This CDR3 region has 13 residues. Trimming at V came to 5 bases and at J to 6 bases, leaving 3 bases not matched to a gene. Germline CDR1 MDHEN, CDR2 SYDVKM. The CDR3 DNA sequence: TGTGCCAGCAGTACCACAGGGGGTCAGCCCCAGCATTTT. It translates to CASSTTGGQPQHF. Combining the CDR3 with reference TRBV28 and TRBJ1-5 gives the whole variable domain DVKVTQSSRYLVKRTGEKVFLECVQDMDHENMFWYRQDPGLGLRLIYFSYDVKMKEKGDIPEGYSVSREKKERFSLILESASTNQTSMYLCASSTTGGQPQHFGDGTRLSIL.

This rearrangement joins TRBV7-3 to TRBJ2-2; TRBD2 aligns across 9 bases. The germline V gene encodes CDR1 SGHTA and CDR2 FQGTGA. The trim removed 7 bases at V and 8 bases at J, leaving 17 bases unmatched. The length of the CDR3 is 17 residues. CDR3 coding DNA: TGTGCCAGCACCCGGGATATGGCTAGCGGGAACGCGGGGGAGCTGTTTTTT. This sequence encodes CASTRDMASGNAGELFF.